Listed here are 21 T cell receptor beta chains from one sample, sequenced in a study of breast tumors, draining lymph nodes, adjacent tissues. Each CDR3 protein is one row after TCRdb ran MiXCR on the multiplex PCR reads. The sample lists about 230,000 distinct CDR3 sequences; about 30% were seen once. Samples came from axillary lymph nodes draining the breast cancer. The specimen sequenced was axillary lymph node tissue. The receptor source for this set is a female donor with breast cancer. Some clones in this sample may be carry-over from other donors' samples.

V is TRBV20-1 and J is TRBJ1-5, with a possible D match to TRBD1 (6 bases). There are 11 residues in the CDR3. V was cut by 5 bases and J by 11 bases, with 13 bases left in between. Per the germline V gene, CDR1 is DFQATT and CDR2 is SNEGSKA (reference sequence). CDR3 amino acids: CSAGGGKAQHF. CDR3 in DNA: TGCAGTGCTGGGGGCGGGAAGGCCCAGCATTTT.

With respect to this clonotype: At one end the junction does not follow the germline gene, possibly because of a read error. The CDR3 loop reads CACSAPTGETQYF. CDR3 nucleotide sequence: TGTGCCTGCAGTGCTCCGACAGGCGAGACCCAGTACTTC. The chain uses TRBV25-1 and TRBJ2-5; maybe TRBD1 (6 bases). Germline assignment: CDR1 MGHDK and CDR2 SYGVNS. This CDR3 comprises 13 residues.

This clonotype showed up many times. The chain uses TRBV5-1 and TRBJ2-1, with TRBD2 as a possible D gene (5 bases). V gave up 5 bases and J gave up 3 bases, with 12 bases separating them. This CDR3 comprises 14 residues. Germline CDR1 SGHRS, CDR2 YFSETQ. The CDR3 DNA is TGCGCCAGCAGAACGGGGAACCTCTACAATGAGCAGTTCTTC. Translating it yields CASRTGNLYNEQFF.

Comments on this clonotype: A much larger clone lies one base from this, so it may be a read error. Here the CDR3 reads CASSYHGLYGYTF. The DNA for the CDR3 is TGTGCCAGCAGTTACCATGGCCTCTATGGCTACACCTTC. J is TRBJ1-2 and V is TRBV6-5; D not certain. The CDR3 consists of 13 residues. V was trimmed by 2 bases and J by 4 bases, leaving 8 bases between them. CDR1 MNHEY and CDR2 SVGAGI come from the germline V gene.

At least ten counts were recorded for this clonotype. The V and J genes are TRBV9 and TRBJ2-5; the match to TRBD2 covers 7 bases. The CDR3 is 14 amino acids. V dropped 3 bases and J dropped 6; count of bases not matched to a gene: 8. Germline lookup yields CDR1 SGDLS and CDR2 YYNGEE. CDR3 in DNA: TGTGCCAGCAGCGCCCGGGACTACGAAAAGACCCAGTACTTC. It encodes CASSARDYEKTQYF. The entire variable domain, with the rest obtained from reference TRBV9 and TRBJ2-5, is as follows: DSGVTQTPKHLITATGQRVTLRCSPRSGDLSVYWYQQSLDQGLQFLIQYYNGEERAKGNILERFSAQQFPDLHSELNLSSLELGDSALYFCASSARDYEKTQYFGPGTRLLVL.

With respect to this clonotype: With a much larger clone just one base away, this may be a read error. The chain employs TRBV5-6 and TRBJ2-7; D assignment may be TRBD1 or TRBD2 (7 bases each). The CDR3 covers 14 residues. Per the germline V gene, CDR1 is SGHDT and CDR2 is YYEEEE. V was clipped by 3 bases and J by 2 bases, with 12 bases between them. This CDR3 reads CASSSRGRAYEQYF. As DNA, the CDR3 is TGTGCCAGCAGCTCCAGGGGGAGGGCCTACGAGCAGTACTTC.

In its sample, this clonotype was seen many times. This chain connects TRBV7-9 to TRBJ2-5; D uncertain. CDR1 and CDR2 (germline): SEHNR, FQNEAQ (reference sequence). The CDR3 length is 15 residues. Trimming removed 1 base from V and 3 bases from J, with 12 bases in between. Written as DNA, the CDR3 is TGTGCCAGCAGCTTAGGGGGTAGGGCGGAAGAGACCCAGTACTTC. As protein: CASSLGGRAEETQYF.

This clonotype was seen only once. A read error may explain this, as a much larger clone is one base away. The chain is built from TRBV5-6 and TRBJ2-5; D perhaps matches TRBD2 (6 bases). This CDR3 has 16 residues. Germline CDR1 and CDR2: SGHDT and YYEEEE. The chain's CDR3 is CASSLRSGITGETQHF. The CDR3 DNA reads TGTGCCAGCAGCTTGAGGTCAGGGATAACGGGAGAGACCCAGCACTTC.

This clonotype was seen at least ten times. V gene TRBV6-2 or TRBV6-3 combines with J gene TRBJ1-2; D may be TRBD1 (6 bases). CDR1 is MNHEY, CDR2 SVGEGT, per germline. CDR3 length: 13 amino acids. V was pared by 7 bases and J by 4 bases, with 13 bases between. The CDR3 coding sequence is TGTGCCAGCACGGACAGTGGAATCTATGGCTACACCTTC. Translating it yields CASTDSGIYGYTF.

V usage is TRBV7-2 and J usage is TRBJ1-6, with D tentatively TRBD1 (6 bases). Germline CDR1 and CDR2: SGHTA and FQGNSA. V was pared by 1 base and J by 6 bases, with 10 bases between. CDR3 length: 15 residues. CDR3: CASSLDGTSNSPLHF. CDR3 bases: TGTGCCAGCAGCTTAGATGGGACAAGTAATTCACCCCTCCACTTT. Full variable domain (remainder filled in from reference TRBV7-2 and TRBJ1-6): GAGVSQSPSNKVTEKGKDVELRCDPISGHTALYWYRQSLGQGLEFLIYFQGNSAPDKSGLPSDRFSAERTGGSVSTLTIQRTQQEDSAVYLCASSLDGTSNSPLHFGNGTRLTVT.

This clonotype has ten or more counts. The V gene is TRBV7-2, the J gene TRBJ1-1; perhaps TRBD1 as D (5 bases). The CDR3 covers 14 residues. CDR1 is SGHTA, CDR2 FQGNSA, per germline. With 6 bases removed from V and 4 bases from J, the gap between germline ends came to 15 bases. The CDR3 region is CASRKRGEGTEAFF. DNA for the CDR3: TGTGCCAGCAGAAAAAGGGGCGAGGGCACTGAAGCTTTCTTT.

This clonotype was recorded many times. The V and J genes are TRBV5-5 and TRBJ2-5; 11 positions agree with TRBD2. The CDR3 consists of 15 residues. Trimming at V came to 5 bases and at J to 3 bases, leaving 6 bases not matched to a gene. Germline V gives CDR1 SGHKS, CDR2 YYEKEE (reference sequence). The CDR3 DNA sequence: TGTGCCAGCAGGCCGGGACTAGCGGTTGAAGAGACCCAGTACTTC. Translating it yields CASRPGLAVEETQYF.

This clonotype was observed at least ten times. The chain is built from TRBV3-1 and TRBJ1-3; D call uncertain. With 5 bases removed from V and 0 bases from J, the gap between germline ends came to 8 bases. Germline CDR1 and CDR2: LGHDT and YNNKEL (reference sequence). CDR3 length: 14 amino acids. CDR3 sequence (DNA): TGTGCCAGCAGCGAGACTTTCTCTGGAAACACCATATATTTT. Its protein is CASSETFSGNTIYF. Variable domain in full (rest from reference TRBV3-1 and TRBJ1-3): DTAVSQTPKYLVTQMGNDKSIKCEQNLGHDTMYWYKQDSKKFLKIMFSYNNKELIINETVPNRFSPKSPDKAHLNLHINSLELGDSAVYFCASSETFSGNTIYFGEGSWLTVV.

The chain carries TRBV5-1 and TRBJ1-5; D gene uncertain. CDR3 length: 17 amino acids. The V gene lost 3 bases and the J gene lost 7 bases, with 23 bases spanning the gap. The germline V gene has CDR1 SGHRS and CDR2 YFSETQ. The CDR3 region is CASSYRLAGNYEQPQHF. The DNA of the CDR3 is TGCGCCAGCAGCTATCGACTAGCGGGGAACTACGAGCAGCCCCAGCATTTT.

This clonotype has at least ten counts. V and J are TRBV7-6 and TRBJ1-2; possibly TRBD1 for D (5 bases). The CDR3 loop spans 15 amino acids. CDR1 is SGHVS, CDR2 FNYEAQ, per germline. V lost 1 base and J 6 bases, leaving 15 bases between the germline ends. As DNA, the CDR3 is TGTGCCAGCAGCTTAGACGGGCAGGGTGAGGATGGCTACACCTTC. This gives the protein CASSLDGQGEDGYTF. Using reference TRBV7-6 and TRBJ1-2 for the parts outside the CDR3, the full variable domain is GAGVSQSPRYKVTKRGQDVALRCDPISGHVSLYWYRQALGQGPEFLTYFNYEAQQDKSGLPNDRFSAERPEGSISTLTIQRTEQRDSAMYRCASSLDGQGEDGYTFGSGTRLTVV.

Details on this clonotype: This clone may be a read error of a much larger clone one base away. This chain joins TRBV5-1 and TRBJ2-7; D call uncertain. This CDR3 has 13 residues. Germline V gene data show CDR1 as SGHRS and CDR2 as YFSETQ. As DNA, the CDR3 is TGCGCCAGCAGCCACGGATCGTACTACGACCAGTACTTC. Translating gives CASSHGSYYDQYF.

For this clonotype: Since a much larger clone is just one base distant, this may be a read error. This chain uses TRBV9 with TRBJ2-1, with D possibly TRBD1 on 6 matching bases. Germline CDR1 reads SGDLS; CDR2 reads YYNGEE. This CDR3 has 17 amino acids. DNA for the CDR3: TGTGCCAGCAGCGACTCCGGGACAAATAGCTCCTACAATGGGCAGTTCTTC. Its translation: CASSDSGTNSSYNGQFF. Full variable domain (missing parts from reference TRBV9 and TRBJ2-1): DSGVTQTPKHLITATGQRVTLRCSPRSGDLSVYWYQQSLDQGLQFLIQYYNGEERAKGNILERFSAQQFPDLHSELNLSSLELGDSALYFCASSDSGTNSSYNGQFFGPGTRLTVL.

J is TRBJ1-1 and V is TRBV19, with D maybe TRBD1 (6 bases). Germline CDR1 is LNHDA and CDR2 is SQIVND (reference sequence). CDR3 length: 17 residues. With 7 bases removed from V and 5 bases from J, the gap between germline ends came to 26 bases. The chain's CDR3 is CASTPLRGQRKDTEAFF. In nucleotides, the CDR3 is TGTGCCAGTACCCCCCTCCGAGGACAGAGGAAAGATACTGAAGCTTTCTTT. Using reference TRBV19 and TRBJ1-1 for the parts outside the CDR3, the full variable domain is DGGITQSPKYLFRKEGQNVTLSCEQNLNHDAMYWYRQDPGQGLRLIYYSQIVNDFQKGDIAEGYSVSREKKESFPLTVTSAQKNPTAFYLCASTPLRGQRKDTEAFFGQGTRLTVV.

In its sample, this clonotype was seen many times. CDR3 in DNA: TGTGCCAGCTCGACCCGGGACAGGGTCACAGATACGCAGTATTTT. Translated, it gives CASSTRDRVTDTQYF. This chain connects TRBV18 to TRBJ2-3; TRBD1 matches at 9 bases. Germline values: CDR1 KGHSH, CDR2 LQKENI. CDR3 length: 15 residues. V dropped 6 bases and J dropped 2; count of bases not matched to a gene: 6.

This clonotype showed up many times. V is TRBV18 and J is TRBJ1-4; D not resolved. Per germline, CDR1 KGHSH and CDR2 LQKENI. V was clipped by 10 bases and J by 7 bases, with 13 bases between them. This CDR3 has 12 amino acids. CDR3 DNA sequence: TGTGCCACCGCTGGGATGGGTGAAAAACTGTTTTTT. The encoded protein is CATAGMGEKLFF.

This clonotype was seen at least ten times. The chain joins TRBV12-3 or TRBV12-4 to TRBJ2-1; 8 bases are shared with TRBD2. The CDR3 runs 14 residues. V lost 4 bases, J lost 13 bases, and 12 bases stayed unmatched. The CDR3 loop reads CASSSQQGTSVQFF. CDR3 nucleotide sequence: TGTGCCAGCAGTTCTCAGCAGGGGACTAGTGTTCAGTTCTTC.